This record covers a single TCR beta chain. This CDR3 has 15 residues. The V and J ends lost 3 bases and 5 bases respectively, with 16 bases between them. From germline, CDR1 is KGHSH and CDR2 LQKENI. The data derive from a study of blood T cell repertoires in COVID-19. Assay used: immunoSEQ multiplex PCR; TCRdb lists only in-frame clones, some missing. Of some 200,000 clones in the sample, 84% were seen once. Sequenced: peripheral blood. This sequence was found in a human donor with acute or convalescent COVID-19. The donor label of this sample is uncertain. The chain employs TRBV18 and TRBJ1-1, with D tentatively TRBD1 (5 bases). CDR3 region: CASSPSWTGGTEAFF. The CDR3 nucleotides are TGTGCCAGCTCACCCTCCTGGACGGGGGGGACTGAAGCTTTCTTT.